This paragraph covers one T cell receptor (beta chain) sequence. Its cognate antigen is unknown. This sample is drawn from a study of beta chain features in type 1 diabetes. Study observations and caveats: Shortening that was moderate but significant affected the TCRB CDR3s of Type 1 diabetes patients in all four CD4+ subsets. Among type 1 diabetes patients, VDJ junctions had fewer insertions and more deletions. Cells carrying high TCR expression could end up over-represented when cDNA is sequenced. A greater similarity of naive, central memory and Treg TCRB repertoires was seen among patients than among healthy donors. Shorter templates might be favored by PCR, equally in patients and controls.

The authors reverse transcribed all of the isolated RNA, so sequencing captured expressed TCRB transcripts. Profiled with immunoSEQ multiplex PCR; TCRdb holds only in-frame clones, not every one. Counted here are 85,000 to 110,000 clones, around 30% occurring once; the ten biggest clones make up 0.53%. Germline V lookup: CDR1 KGHSH, CDR2 LQKENI. CDR3 length: 12 residues. With V trimmed by 3 bases and J by 15 bases, 8 bases remained unmatched. The rearrangement joins TRBV18 to TRBJ2-1; 7 nucleotides align to TRBD1. This receptor was obtained from a woman under 30 with type 1 diabetes. Sequencing was done on a sample of central memory CD4+ T cells from blood. CDR3 coding DNA: TGTGCCAGCTCACCCGACAGGGTTCAGGGGTTCTTC. Residues: CASSPDRVQGFF.